What follows are 12 T cell receptor beta chains derived from one specimen sequenced in a study of CD8 T cells in ankylosing spondylitis. TCRdb analysed the 5' RACE reads with MiXCR anew, one entry per CDR3 protein. The repertoire includes nearly 350,000 distinct CDR3 sequences, roughly 15% of them detected once, and 1.1% sits in the top ten. The source material was blood, either unsorted or a sorted T cell fraction (not recorded which). The receptor source for this set is a male donor with ankylosing spondylitis or in good health (not recorded which).

This CDR3 is CATSRVTNYGYTF. CDR3 coding DNA: TGTGCCACCAGCAGGGTGACGAACTATGGCTACACCTTC. The V and J genes are TRBV19 and TRBJ1-2, with a possible D match to TRBD1 (5 bases). The CDR3 is 13 residues long. Trimming pared 10 bases from V and 2 bases from J, leaving 14 bases between. Germline loops: CDR1 LNHDA, CDR2 SQIVND (reference sequence).

This clonotype appeared a few times. V is TRBV12-3 or TRBV12-4 and J is TRBJ2-2, with D perhaps matching TRBD1 or TRBD2 (6 bases each). V was clipped by 3 bases and J by 7 bases, with 15 bases between them. The CDR3 has 15 residues. The chain's CDR3 is CASSLFGGVIGELFF. In nucleotides, the CDR3 is TGTGCCAGCAGTTTGTTCGGGGGCGTAATCGGGGAGCTGTTTTTT.

Only a few counts were recorded for this clonotype. The gene calls are TRBV7-9 and TRBJ2-1, with 10 positions matching TRBD1. The CDR3 consists of 15 residues. With 2 bases clipped from V and 5 bases from J, the junction kept 3 bases outside the gene matches. Germline values: CDR1 SEHNR, CDR2 FQNEAQ (reference sequence). The CDR3 region is CASSLSGTGDNEQFF. The CDR3 DNA is TGTGCCAGCAGCTTATCGGGGACAGGGGACAATGAGCAGTTCTTC.

This clonotype was counted at least ten times. The chain recombines TRBV3-1 with TRBJ2-1; D could derive from TRBD1 or TRBD2 (7 bases each). CDR3 size: 14 residues. V lost 3 bases, J lost 10 bases, and 16 bases lay in between. Germline V gives CDR1 LGHDT, CDR2 YNNKEL (reference sequence). The CDR3 sequence is CASSHLGRGQEQFF. CDR3 in DNA: TGTGCCAGCAGCCACCTTGGGAGGGGGCAAGAGCAGTTCTTC.

The chain recombines TRBV11-2 with TRBJ1-1, with D possibly being TRBD1 (6 bases). Trimming cost V 6 bases and J 6 bases, with 11 bases left between them. The CDR3 length is 12 residues. Germline assignment: CDR1 SGHAT and CDR2 FQNNGV. The CDR3 here is CASSHRVAEAFF. The CDR3 DNA follows: TGTGCCAGCAGTCACAGGGTTGCTGAAGCTTTCTTT. Combining the CDR3 with reference TRBV11-2 and TRBJ1-1 gives the whole variable domain EAGVAQSPRYKIIEKRQSVAFWCNPISGHATLYWYQQILGQGPKLLIQFQNNGVVDDSQLPKDRFSAERLKGVDSTLKIQPAKLEDSAVYLCASSHRVAEAFFGQGTRLTVV.

Only a few counts were recorded for this clonotype. V and J are TRBV2 and TRBJ2-3; D not certain. From germline, CDR1 is SNHLY and CDR2 FYNNEI. Trimming took off 8 bases at V and 0 bases at J, with 9 bases between the two ends. This CDR3 has 13 amino acids. Here the CDR3 DNA reads TGTGCCAGCTTTTCGGAAAGCACAGATACGCAGTATTTT. Protein sequence: CASFSESTDTQYF.

This clonotype was counted only a few times. The V and J genes are TRBV25-1 and TRBJ2-5; possibly TRBD2 for D (5 bases). Germline V CDR1 and CDR2: MGHDK, SYGVNS. CDR3 length: 13 amino acids. The V end was cut by 3 bases, the J end by 5 bases, with 10 bases between. This chain's CDR3 is CASSEGSMETQYF. CDR3 coding DNA: TGTGCCAGCAGTGAGGGGAGTATGGAGACCCAGTACTTC.

J is TRBJ2-1 and V is TRBV24-1, with D possibly being TRBD2 (6 bases). Germline V CDR1 and CDR2: KGHDR, SFDVKD. V dropped 2 bases and J dropped 0 bases, with 13 bases sitting between them. CDR3 length: 17 residues. CDR3 DNA sequence: TGTGCCACCAGTGATTCGCGGGACGGCAGCTCCTACAATGAGCAGTTCTTC. It encodes CATSDSRDGSSYNEQFF.

This clonotype was counted ten times or more. The chain couples TRBV5-1 to TRBJ1-1; D gene uncertain. V lost 5 bases and J lost 0, with 8 bases in between. The CDR3 loop spans 13 amino acids. Germline-derived CDR1 and CDR2 are SGHRS and YFSETQ. In DNA form, the CDR3 reads TGCGCCAGCAGTCAGCTCATGAACACTGAAGCTTTCTTT. Its translation is CASSQLMNTEAFF. Based on the CDR3 plus reference TRBV5-1 and TRBJ1-1, the full variable domain is KAGVTQTPRYLIKTRGQQVTLSCSPISGHRSVSWYQQTPGQGLQFLFEYFSETQRNKGNFPGRFSGRQFSNSRSEMNVSTLELGDSALYLCASSQLMNTEAFFGQGTRLTVV.

The genes are TRBV20-1 and TRBJ2-1; possibly TRBD1 for D (5 bases). The V and J ends lost 0 bases and 5 bases respectively, with 11 bases between them. This CDR3 comprises 14 residues. CDR1 DFQATT and CDR2 SNEGSKA come from the germline V gene (reference sequence). CDR3 in amino acids: CSARDLGHNNEQFF. In DNA form, the CDR3 reads TGCAGTGCTAGAGATCTAGGACACAACAATGAGCAGTTCTTC.

This clonotype came up a few times. V and J are TRBV5-1 and TRBJ2-3; the D gene is possibly TRBD2 (6 bases). The germline V and J ends were trimmed by 8 bases and 10 bases, with 14 bases remaining between them. The CDR3 runs to 11 residues. Germline CDR1 SGHRS, CDR2 YFSETQ. CDR3 residues: CASRLEGAQYF. The CDR3 region has the DNA TGCGCCAGTCGTCTGGAGGGAGCGCAGTATTTT.

This clonotype was counted only a few times. The rearrangement uses TRBV5-1 and TRBJ1-2, with 7 bases that match TRBD1. Per germline, CDR1 SGHRS and CDR2 YFSETQ. The CDR3 covers 14 residues. V shed 5 bases, J shed 10 bases, and the junction held 14 bases outside the gene matches. CDR3 loop: CASSLRGRENLYTF. The CDR3 region has the DNA TGCGCCAGCAGTCTTAGGGGGCGCGAGAATCTCTACACCTTC.